The clone carrying this TCR beta chain was detected many times. No antigen is known for it. This entry is derived from a study of read filtering for tumor transcriptome and immune sequencing. From roughly 390 ng of RNA, a library with molecular barcoded alpha/delta and beta/gamma adaptors was made. TCRdb redid the calling of the reads with MiXCR, one entry per CDR3 protein. The sample includes 20,000 or so distinct CDR3 sequences, 22% seen only once; the top ten take 47%. Points from the study as a whole: About 81.9% of IR-seq clonotypes had one read, totaling approximately 3.5% of reads; RNA-seq: approximately 73% and 42%.

There are 14 residues in the CDR3. V lost 4 bases and J 4 bases, leaving 14 bases between the germline ends. Germline V lookup: CDR1 SGHRS, CDR2 YFSETQ. The sequencing sample was made of a population of CD138-negative cells sorted from bone marrow. The source of this sequence is a donor aged 40 or over with multiple myeloma. The chain joins TRBV5-1 to TRBJ1-1; the D is unclear. The CDR3 spells CASSPNSGGTEAFF. The DNA of the CDR3 is TGCGCCAGCAGCCCGAACAGTGGCGGCACTGAAGCTTTCTTT. Using reference TRBV5-1 and TRBJ1-1 for the parts outside the CDR3, the full variable domain is KAGVTQTPRYLIKTRGQQVTLSCSPISGHRSVSWYQQTPGQGLQFLFEYFSETQRNKGNFPGRFSGRQFSNSRSEMNVSTLELGDSALYLCASSPNSGGTEAFFGQGTRLTVV.